This T cell receptor beta chain was sequenced for a study of control samples from healthy donors and cancer patients. The repertoire was sequenced with immunoSEQ multiplex PCR; TCRdb's copy has only in-frame clones and lacks some. Of 45,000 to 60,000 clones in the sample, 90% to 95% were seen once. CDR3 length equals 15 residues. V was clipped by 0 bases and J by 4 bases; unmatched bases: 5. From germline, CDR1 is MGHRA and CDR2 YSYEKL. This clone has a handful of counts. Material: PBMCs. This clonotype originated in a man between 25 and 39 years old with colorectal cancer. The rearrangement links TRBV4-1 to TRBJ1-2; 7 positions agree with TRBD1. CDR3: CASSQDLGTAYGYTF. CDR3 DNA sequence: TGCGCCAGCAGCCAAGATCTCGGGACAGCCTATGGCTACACCTTC.